The text below deals with one TCR beta chain. Its target antigen remains unknown. Per-nucleotide qualities are absent, and no much larger clonotype sits a single base away. This sample is part of a study of blood T cell repertoires in COVID-19 (dated by TCRdb to 2020 to 2021). Looking at the study overall: Collaborator samples came from the United States, Italy and Spain and covered acute and convalescent phases of COVID-19. The prospective study material was composed of cDNA or gDNA derived from T cells, B-cell-depleted T cells, or PBMCs. The dataset comprised deeply sampled blood TCRbeta repertoires from subjects exposed to, actively infected with, or recovered from COVID-19. The repertoires were released in a freely available public database intended as a resource for research on the immune response to SARS-CoV-2. Samples came from the ongoing ImmuneRACE study (first 160 participants) plus 1,254 subjects from 6 global collaborators. A de-identified subject ID, COVID-19 status, age in years and sex were almost always included in the sample metadata. HLA class I and class II types, where available, came from metadata supplied by the sample provider rather than from assay-based typing.

TCRbeta CDR3 regions were amplified from genomic DNA by means of the immunoSEQ Assay, a bias-controlled multiplex PCR. The authors' pipeline ran thus. The number of nucleated cells in each sample was estimated from the amplification of reference gene primers within the assay. To quantify the absolute abundance of each unique TCRbeta CDR3 rearrangement, sequence reads were collapsed and filtered. For each sample, productive Simpson clonality was calculated as the square root of Simpson's diversity index across productive rearrangements. This is the immuneACCESS table as TCRdb keeps it, with only in-frame sequences that have V and J called. A part of the clones is gone; compared with another copy, unresolved V genes explain less than half, and the rest is unexplained. The DNA was the basis for D and trimming; V, J and clone size are from that table. Present in this sample are under 300,000 clones, 80% to 90% of which were seen just once. Around 10% of the sample is in the top ten clones.

The study at large found these results: How much clinical and demographic metadata was included differed by source and by participant, and the metadata was provided uncurated.

Collaborating institutions collected whole blood in K2EDTA tubes following their own protocols. For TCRbeta analysis, collaborators shipped samples as frozen whole blood, isolated PBMCs, or DNA extracted from either of those sample types. V is reduced by 5 bases and J by 0 bases, leaving a spacing of 13 bases between them. From cysteine to phenylalanine, the CDR3 is 15 amino acids long. CDR3 DNA only is kept here, 45 bases in frame from base 1. The germline V gene specifies KGHSH as CDR1 and LQKENI as CDR2. Source material: peripheral blood. The rearranged chain carries TRBV18 and TRBJ1-1, and perhaps TRBD1 as D gene, on 6 matching bases. The clonotype comes from a woman in her 70s with acute or convalescent COVID-19. The DNA sequence is TGTGCCAGCTCAGGCCTGCGGACAGTGAACACTGAAGCTTTCTTT. Its translation reads: CASSGLRTVNTEAFF.